This TCR beta chain was recorded in a study of T cell responses to AZD1222 COVID-19 vaccine. This CDR3 has 11 residues. V was cut by 8 bases and J by 10 bases, with 12 bases left in between. Germline CDR1 and CDR2: SGHAT and FQNNGV. Second doses at about 4 or about 12 weeks were pooled. Overall study findings and caveats: No repertoire was sampled before or during the peak T cell response, only after it. White British ancestry dominated among donors, who included more females, and clonal diversity was possibly underestimated. Spike was spanned by vaccine-associated CD4 TCRs, which were dominant at 160-218 and 743-854.

TCRdb's table, derived via immunoSEQ multiplex PCR, lists solely in-frame clones and lacks some. The sample has some 130,000 clones; roughly nine tenths are singletons. In the case of this clone: Antigen: not known.

Here the sequenced sample was peripheral blood, taken 28 days after the second AZD1222 dose. The chain couples TRBV11-2 to TRBJ1-3, with D hard to call. This sequence was found in an adult who received the AZD1222 COVID-19 vaccine. The CDR3 DNA is TGTGCCAGCGGGCTCTCAGGAACCATATATTTT. Translation: CASGLSGTIYF. Based on the CDR3 plus reference TRBV11-2 and TRBJ1-3, the full variable domain is EAGVAQSPRYKIIEKRQSVAFWCNPISGHATLYWYQQILGQGPKLLIQFQNNGVVDDSQLPKDRFSAERLKGVDSTLKIQPAKLEDSAVYLCASGLSGTIYFGEGSWLTVV.